This T cell receptor beta chain was observed in a study of blood T cell repertoires in COVID-19. Overall study: There were acute and convalescent COVID-19 samples, and they came from the United States, Italy and Spain. Sources were T cells, B-cell-depleted T cells, or PBMCs; the material itself was cDNA or gDNA.

The CDR3 contains 14 residues. V lost 6 bases to trimming and J lost 0 bases; unmatched junction nucleotides: 4. Germline V gene sequence: CDR1 MDHEN, CDR2 SYDVKM. Authors' methods: Quantification of nucleated cells was approximated via reference gene primer amplification. The table came from immunoSEQ multiplex PCR; TCRdb's copy has only in-frame clones and leaves some out. The DNA gave D and trimming, while V, J and clone size come from that table. The sample lists approximately 130,000 clones, approximately 87% occurring once. The specimen was peripheral blood. This sequence was found in a man aged 50-59 years with acute or convalescent COVID-19. The gene calls are TRBV28 and TRBJ1-1; 7 bases are shared with TRBD1. The CDR3 DNA reads TGTGCCAGCAGCTCGACAGGGTTGAACACTGAAGCTTTCTTT. Its protein product is CASSSTGLNTEAFF.